Listed here are 28 T cell receptor beta chains from one sample, sequenced in a study of shared clonotypes between healthy human individuals. Generated by immunoSEQ multiplex PCR, the TCRdb table keeps only in-frame clones and is missing some. The sample contains about 2,500,000 clones, over 85% of which appear only once. The specimen was naive CD4+ T cells sorted from blood. Subset indicated: CD45RA+ positively selected. Receptors originate from a man in his late teens or twenties in good health.

The chain joins TRBV2 to TRBJ1-1; D possibly corresponds to TRBD1 (5 bases). V shed 4 bases and J shed 1 base, with 10 bases lying between them. Germline CDR1 is SNHLY and CDR2 is FYNNEI. The length of the CDR3 is 14 residues. The CDR3 DNA follows: TGTGCCAGCAGTGGGGGACTGAGGAACACTGAAGCTTTCTTT. The encoded protein is CASSGGLRNTEAFF.

In this sample, this clone turned up once. The rearrangement uses TRBV10-3 and TRBJ2-3, with D maybe TRBD1 (6 bases). The CDR3 extends over 16 amino acids. The germline CDR1 and CDR2 sequences are ENHRY and SYGVKD. Trimming removed 5 bases from V and 1 base from J, with 16 bases in between. The CDR3 region is CAISYTGLVGTDTQYF. CDR3 nucleotides: TGTGCCATCAGTTATACAGGGTTGGTTGGCACAGATACGCAGTATTTT.

V usage is TRBV4-2 and J usage is TRBJ1-5; D ambiguous. With 0 bases removed from V and 3 bases from J, the gap between germline ends came to 3 bases. Germline CDR1 is LGHNA and CDR2 is YNFKEQ. This CDR3 has 13 amino acids. The CDR3 protein is CASSQDFNQPQHF. The CDR3 nucleotides read TGTGCCAGCAGCCAAGATTTCAATCAGCCCCAGCATTTT.

A remark on this clone: Different DNA sequences within this sample yield the same CDR3. The genes are TRBV5-1 and TRBJ2-1; TRBD1 is a possible D gene (6 bases). The CDR3 is made up of 16 amino acids. Germline values: CDR1 SGHRS, CDR2 YFSETQ. Between the trimmed V and J ends, which lost 1 base and 0 bases, there was a span of 11 bases. CDR3 sequence: CASSLLAGVSYNEQFF. The CDR3 DNA reads as TGCGCCAGCAGCTTGCTGGCAGGGGTCTCCTACAATGAGCAGTTCTTC.

The chain carries TRBV7-8 and TRBJ2-3; 7 positions match TRBD2. CDR1 and CDR2 (germline): SGHVS, FQNEAQ. V shed 2 bases and J 2 bases; nucleotides not matched to a gene: 10. The CDR3 consists of 17 residues. The CDR3 nucleotides read TGTGCCAGCAGCTTACCGCTTGCGGGGGAATACACAGATACGCAGTATTTT. It yields the protein CASSLPLAGEYTDTQYF. The full variable domain, with the rest looked up from reference TRBV7-8 and TRBJ2-3, is GAGVSQSPRYKVAKRGQDVALRCDPISGHVSLFWYQQALGQGPEFLTYFQNEAQLDKSGLPSDRFFAERPEGSVSTLKIQRTQQEDSAVYLCASSLPLAGEYTDTQYFGPGTRLTVL.

The chain has TRBV15 and TRBJ2-5; 8 positions agree with TRBD1. Germline V gene lookup returns CDR1 LNHNV and CDR2 YYDKDF (reference sequence). V trimming: 1 base; J trimming: 8 bases; junction bases outside the gene matches: 12. The CDR3 has 16 amino acids. Here the CDR3 DNA reads TGTGCCACCAGCAGAGGAGTGGGACAGGTGTATGGAACCCAGTACTTC. As protein: CATSRGVGQVYGTQYF.

V is TRBV5-1 and J is TRBJ1-1; no clear D. Germline V CDR1 and CDR2: SGHRS, YFSETQ. V gave up 0 bases and J gave up 1 base, with 13 bases separating them. This CDR3 contains 16 residues. In nucleotides, the CDR3 is TGCGCCAGCAGCTTGGTGGCAGGTTTGAGGAACACTGAAGCTTTCTTT. Its translation is CASSLVAGLRNTEAFF.

Comments on this clone: The same CDR3 is also encoded by other DNA sequences in this sample. The chain is built from TRBV5-1 and TRBJ2-3; maybe TRBD2 (6 bases). The V and J ends lost 4 bases and 2 bases respectively, with 14 bases between them. Per germline, CDR1 SGHRS and CDR2 YFSETQ. This CDR3 is 15 amino acids long. The chain's CDR3 is CASSPLGGDTDTQYF. CDR3 nucleotide sequence: TGCGCCAGCAGCCCCCTGGGAGGTGACACAGATACGCAGTATTTT.

This clone has just one count. The CDR3 DNA follows: TGTGCCTGGAGTGTAGTGACAGATACGCAGTATTTT. Its translation is CAWSVVTDTQYF. This chain connects TRBV30 to TRBJ2-3; no definite D call. The V end lost 0 bases, the J end lost 3 bases, and 4 bases lay between the germline ends. Germline V gene data show CDR1 as GTSNPN and CDR2 as SVGIG (reference sequence). This CDR3 has 12 amino acids.

This clone has just a few counts. The chain uses TRBV5-1 and TRBJ1-1; no clear D gene. The CDR3 covers 13 residues. CDR1 is SGHRS and CDR2 is YFSETQ in the germline V gene. Trimming took off 4 bases at V and 5 bases at J, with 12 bases between the two ends. The CDR3 here is CASSLRESTEAFF. As DNA, the CDR3 is TGCGCCAGCAGCCTACGAGAGAGTACTGAAGCTTTCTTT.

The chain is built from TRBV10-3 and TRBJ2-2; D ambiguous. The germline CDR1 and CDR2 sequences are ENHRY and SYGVKD. V was pared by 0 bases and J by 4 bases, with 9 bases between. The CDR3 runs 15 residues. CDR3 region: CAISESGMSTGELFF. The CDR3 DNA follows: TGTGCCATCAGTGAGTCAGGGATGAGCACCGGGGAGCTGTTTTTT.

The chain is built from TRBV7-2 and TRBJ1-1; D remains ambiguous. The length of the CDR3 is 13 residues. Per germline, CDR1 SGHTA and CDR2 FQGNSA. Trimming took 1 base from V and 5 from J, leaving 8 bases between them. Written as DNA, the CDR3 is TGTGCCAGCAGCTTAGGGGATTGGACTGAAGCTTTCTTT. Amino acids: CASSLGDWTEAFF.

This clone was counted once. This CDR3 is CASSDFAGGPGFF. CDR3 DNA: TGCGCCAGCAGTGACTTCGCGGGAGGGCCCGGATTCTTC. This chain connects TRBV10-2 to TRBJ2-1; 9 bases are shared with TRBD2. With 3 bases clipped from V and 16 bases from J, the junction kept 10 bases outside the gene matches. The CDR3 contains 13 residues. Germline V gene sequence: CDR1 WSHSY, CDR2 SAAADI.

With respect to this clone: The same CDR3 can be traced to other DNA sequences in this sample. V is TRBV6-1 and J is TRBJ2-3; 7 bases line up with TRBD2. The CDR3 runs to 14 residues. Germline CDR1 and CDR2: MNHNS and SASEGT. The V and J ends lost 4 bases and 2 bases, in that order; junction bases with no gene match: 3. Written as DNA, the CDR3 is TGTGCCAGCAGTGCGGGGGGACCCACAGATACGCAGTATTTT. It is translated as CASSAGGPTDTQYF.

The rearrangement joins TRBV30 to TRBJ2-7, with D uncertain. This CDR3 spans 14 amino acids. Trimming took 2 bases from V and 2 from J, leaving 13 bases between them. Germline values: CDR1 GTSNPN, CDR2 SVGIG (reference sequence). The CDR3 here is CAWSPLAPTYEQYF. As DNA, the CDR3 is TGTGCCTGGAGTCCCCTGGCACCCACCTACGAGCAGTACTTC.

The gene calls are TRBV11-2 and TRBJ2-7; 9 bases match TRBD2. Germline V gene sequence: CDR1 SGHAT, CDR2 FQNNGV. The CDR3 covers 15 residues. With 4 bases clipped from V and 0 bases from J, the junction kept 4 bases outside the gene matches. The CDR3 DNA sequence: TGTGCCAGCAGCTCCCGACTAGCGGACTCCTACGAGCAGTACTTC. This sequence encodes CASSSRLADSYEQYF.

V usage is TRBV6-6 and J usage is TRBJ2-3, with a possible D match to TRBD2 (5 bases). The CDR3 loop spans 16 amino acids. Looked up from germline, CDR1 is MNHNY and CDR2 is SVGAGI (reference sequence). V was clipped by 0 bases and J by 6 bases, with 16 bases between them. The CDR3 region has the DNA TGTGCCAGCAGTTACTCGATGCCGGGGTTCGGGGATACGCAGTATTTT. Its protein is CASSYSMPGFGDTQYF.

The chain has TRBV29-1 and TRBJ2-1, with 7 bases identical to TRBD2. CDR3 size: 18 residues. The germline gives CDR1 SQVTM, CDR2 ANQGSEA. The V gene end was trimmed by 6 bases and the J gene end by 3 bases; junction bases not matched to a gene: 20. CDR3 sequence: CSVRRGFEAGPIYNEQFF. The DNA for the CDR3 is TGCAGCGTGAGGCGGGGATTTGAAGCGGGACCTATCTACAATGAGCAGTTCTTC.

In this sample, this clone turned up once. The gene calls are TRBV7-9 and TRBJ2-5; 7 positions agree with TRBD1. The CDR3 consists of 17 residues. Germline lookup yields CDR1 SEHNR and CDR2 FQNEAQ (reference sequence). V dropped 4 bases and J dropped 4; count of bases not matched to a gene: 15. The CDR3, as DNA: TGTGCCAGCAGCTCGATTGGGACAGAGCGATTCCGAGAGACCCAGTACTTC. It is translated as CASSSIGTERFRETQYF.

This chain joins TRBV7-9 and TRBJ1-4; TRBD1 agrees at 10 bases. This CDR3 region has 17 residues. Germline assignment: CDR1 SEHNR and CDR2 FQNEAQ (reference sequence). J was trimmed by 0 bases and V by 2 bases; bases with no gene match: 3. In DNA form, the CDR3 reads TGTGCCAGCAGCTTAAAGGGACAGGGGCCAACTAATGAAAAACTGTTTTTT. Amino acids: CASSLKGQGPTNEKLFF.

This sequence joins TRBV5-4 and TRBJ2-2, with 8 bases lining up with TRBD1. With V trimmed by 5 bases and J by 6 bases, 15 bases remained unmatched. CDR3 length: 17 residues. Germline V CDR1 and CDR2: SGHNT, YYREEE (reference sequence). CDR3 in DNA: TGTGCCAGCAGTCTGGGGCCCGGACAGGGAGAAGCCGGGGAGCTGTTTTTT. This translates into CASSLGPGQGEAGELFF.

The rearrangement uses TRBV19 and TRBJ1-6; D is undetermined. Trimming took 3 bases from V and 10 from J, leaving 10 bases between them. The CDR3 is 13 amino acids. Germline V lookup: CDR1 LNHDA, CDR2 SQIVND (reference sequence). The CDR3 nucleotides are TGTGCCAGTAGTATCGGGTTATCCTCACCCCTCCACTTT. As protein: CASSIGLSSPLHF.

This clone came up once. The chain joins TRBV18 to TRBJ2-3; 8 bases agree with TRBD2. This CDR3 is 16 amino acids long. J lost 1 base, V lost 0 bases, and 3 bases had no gene match. Germline CDR1 and CDR2: KGHSH and LQKENI. CDR3 nucleotide sequence: TGTGCCAGCTCACCACCCGCTAGCGGGCGCACAGATACGCAGTATTTT. Its translation: CASSPPASGRTDTQYF.

The CDR3 coding sequence is TGTGCCAGCAGCCCGGACGGGAAGAGCACAGATACGCAGTATTTT. Protein sequence: CASSPDGKSTDTQYF. The J gene is TRBJ2-3, the V gene TRBV11-2; tentatively, D is TRBD2 (5 bases). V lost 5 bases and J 0 bases, leaving 12 bases between the germline ends. This CDR3 contains 15 residues. CDR1 and CDR2 (germline): SGHAT, FQNNGV.

The chain has TRBV7-2 and TRBJ2-7; 14 bases are shared with TRBD2. This CDR3 is built from 17 residues. Germline lookup yields CDR1 SGHTA and CDR2 FQGNSA. With V trimmed by 1 base and J by 1 base, 3 bases remained unmatched. CDR3 DNA sequence: TGTGCCAGCAGCTTAGTGGGGACTAGCGGGAGTTCCTACGAGCAGTACTTC. It codes for CASSLVGTSGSSYEQYF.

A remark on this clone: This CDR3 is also generated by other DNA sequences in the sample. The chain links TRBV18 to TRBJ1-2, with D perhaps matching TRBD1 (5 bases). CDR1 KGHSH and CDR2 LQKENI come from the germline V gene. Trimming removed 0 bases from V and 3 bases from J, with 8 bases in between. The CDR3 extends over 14 amino acids. The CDR3 region is CASSPPSRDYGYTF. CDR3 nucleotides: TGTGCCAGCTCACCACCGAGCAGGGACTATGGCTACACCTTC. Full variable domain (missing parts from reference TRBV18 and TRBJ1-2): NAGVMQNPRHLVRRRGQEARLRCSPMKGHSHVYWYRQLPEEGLKFMVYLQKENIIDESGMPKERFSAEFPKEGPSILRIQQVVRGDSAAYFCASSPPSRDYGYTFGSGTRLTVV.

The rearrangement links TRBV4-3 to TRBJ1-1; TRBD1 might be the D (5 bases). This CDR3 contains 15 residues. CDR1 is LGHNA and CDR2 is YSLEER in the germline V gene. V dropped 1 base and J dropped 5 bases, with 14 bases sitting between them. CDR3 in amino acids: CASSQVTASGTEAFF. CDR3 nucleotides: TGCGCCAGCAGCCAAGTGACAGCCTCGGGGACTGAAGCTTTCTTT.

CDR3 protein: CASSSDFNYGYTF. Written as DNA, the CDR3 is TGTGCCAGCAGTTCGGACTTTAACTATGGCTACACCTTC. The rearrangement links TRBV2 to TRBJ1-2; D remains unclear. V dropped 5 bases and J dropped 1 base, with 8 bases sitting between them. Germline CDR1 and CDR2: SNHLY and FYNNEI. This CDR3 comprises 13 residues.